The rows below give T cell receptor beta chains drawn from one sample of a study of read filtering for tumor transcriptome and immune sequencing. One entry per CDR3 protein, called by TCRdb with MiXCR from the reads. Among 90,000 or so distinct CDR3 sequences listed, approximately 21% were seen once. The sequencing input was a population of CD138-negative cells sorted from bone marrow. The receptors stem from a donor aged 40 or older with multiple myeloma. CDR3s include the opening cysteine and the closing phenylalanine or tryptophan. A D gene is named only where the DNA matches it firmly. Expanded clones are given a class, and other clones once, few, many or no size at all.

>TRBJ2-3|TRBV6-2/TRBV6-3|NA|17|NA
TGTGCCAGCAGTTACTCGAAGTTTTCGCAGGGCACAGATACGCAGTATTTT
CASSYSKFSQGTDTQYF
>TRBJ1-2|TRBV7-9|few|15|NA
TGTGCCAGCAGTCTACCCGGCAGCTGGAGCTATGGCTACACCTTC
CASSLPGSWSYGYTF
>TRBJ2-2|TRBV12-3/TRBV12-4|NA|14|NA
TGTGCCAGCAGTTTATTGGGTTCTCTCGGGGAGCTGTTTTTT
CASSLLGSLGELFF
>TRBJ2-5|TRBV20-1|NA|13|NA
TGCAGTGCTAGAGGATTTAACGGAGAGACCCAGTACTTC
CSARGFNGETQYF
>TRBJ1-2|TRBV7-2|many|14|NA
TGTGCCAGCAGCATCAACTCAGGGTTGGATGGCTACACCTTC
CASSINSGLDGYTF
>TRBJ1-5|TRBV18|few|16|NA
TGTGCCAGCTCACCAGGGATAAGTGGGGGGCATCAGCCCCAGCATTTT
CASSPGISGGHQPQHF
>TRBJ2-5|TRBV2|many|14|TRBD2
TGTGCCAGCAGTGACCCTAGCGGGGGAGAGACCCAGTACTTC
CASSDPSGGETQYF
>TRBJ2-1|TRBV5-5|many|16|NA
TGTGCCAGCAGCTTTGGCCCTCCAAATCTAGCGAATGAGCAGTTCTTC
CASSFGPPNLANEQFF
>TRBJ1-5|TRBV15|few|12|NA
TGTGCCACCAGCAGAGATTATCAGCCCCAGCATTTT
CATSRDYQPQHF
>TRBJ2-5|TRBV20-1|many|13|TRBD1
TGCAGTGCGCCCAGGGGGCGCGGGGAGACCCAGTACTTC
CSAPRGRGETQYF
>TRBJ1-1|TRBV29-1|many|13|NA
TGCAGCGTACACCGGGAACCGAACACTGAAGCTTTCTTT
CSVHREPNTEAFF
>TRBJ2-1|TRBV7-6|many|16|TRBD1
TGTGCCAGCAGCTTAAACTCAGGGACAGGCCTAAGTGAGCAGTTCTTC
CASSLNSGTGLSEQFF
>TRBJ2-5|TRBV5-6|few|13|NA
TGTGCCAGCAGACAAACAGGGCGCGAGACCCAGTACTTC
CASRQTGRETQYF
>TRBJ2-7|TRBV3-1|NA|15|TRBD1
TGTGTCAGCAGCCCCAGGGGGACGCTTCCCTATAAGCAGTACTTC
CVSSPRGTLPYKQYF
>TRBJ2-3|TRBV5-1|many|13|NA
TGCGCCAGCAGCCTGGACTATCCAGATACGCAGTATTTT
CASSLDYPDTQYF
>TRBJ1-5|TRBV28|NA|14|TRBD1
TGTGCCAGCTGGGGACAGGGCACGTTCCAGCCCCAGCATTTT
CASWGQGTFQPQHF
>TRBJ2-3|TRBV4-1|few|15|TRBD2
TGCGCCAGCAGCCAAAATCTAGCGGGGGCAGATACGCAGTATTTT
CASSQNLAGADTQYF
>TRBJ1-1|TRBV6-5|many|13|NA
TGTGCCAGCAGATGGGTGGGGAACACTGAAGCTTTCTTT
CASRWVGNTEAFF
>TRBJ2-3|TRBV27|many|16|TRBD2
TGTGCCAGCAGTGGAGGGACTAGCGGATTCACAGATACGCAGTATTTT
CASSGGTSGFTDTQYF
>TRBJ2-5|TRBV11-2|many|19|TRBD1
TGTGCCAGCAGCTTCTTTCCTCCGGGACAGGGGGCCCGTCATGAGACCCAGTACTTC
CASSFFPPGQGARHETQYF
>TRBJ2-5|TRBV11-2|NA|13|NA
TGTGCCAGCAGACCCGTAGCCCAAGAGACCCAGTACTTC
CASRPVAQETQYF
>TRBJ2-5|TRBV29-1|many|13|NA
TGCAGCGTTTACGAGGACAGCCAAGAGACCCAGTACTTC
CSVYEDSQETQYF
>TRBJ2-5|TRBV5-1|many|14|NA
TGCGCCAGCAGCTTATCGGGACCAGAAGAGACCCAGTACTTC
CASSLSGPEETQYF
>TRBJ2-1|TRBV6-6|medium-sized|15|TRBD2
TGTGCCAGCGGCCTACTAGCGGGGTCTGGCAATGAGCAGTTCTTC
CASGLLAGSGNEQFF
>TRBJ2-5|TRBV28|few|14|NA
TGTGCCAGCAGTTTATCGGGGGGCCTGGAGACCCAGTACTTC
CASSLSGGLETQYF
>TRBJ2-5|TRBV7-3|few|13|NA
TGTGCCAGCAGCAAAGGGACGATGCAGACCCAGTACTTC
CASSKGTMQTQYF
>TRBJ2-7|TRBV28|many|15|NA
TGTGCCAGCAGGGTTTCGGGGGCCCCCTGGGACGAGCAGTACTTC
CASRVSGAPWDEQYF
>TRBJ1-1|TRBV7-9|NA|15|TRBD1
TGTGCCAGCAACTTGAGTACAGGGGGGGTCACTGAAGCTTTCTTT
CASNLSTGGVTEAFF
>TRBJ2-1|TRBV5-1|many|16|TRBD2
TGCGCCAGCAGCGCGAAACTAGCGGGGGGGCTGAATGAGCAGTTCTTC
CASSAKLAGGLNEQFF
>TRBJ2-6|TRBV28|many|19|NA
TGTGCCAGCAGTTTGACTTATCTACCGGGGAGTACTGGGGCCAACGTCCTGACTTTC
CASSLTYLPGSTGANVLTF
>TRBJ2-2|TRBV7-2|many|16|NA
TGTGCCAGCAGCTTAGTCGCGCAGGGGTTCACCGGGGAGCTGTTTTTT
CASSLVAQGFTGELFF
>TRBJ1-1|TRBV29-1|many|13|TRBD1
TGCAGCGTTGGGGAGGGGGCGGGCACTGAAGCTTTCTTT
CSVGEGAGTEAFF
>TRBJ1-5|TRBV20-1|few|15|NA
TGCAGTGCTGCACTTCAGGGATATAGCAATCAGCCCCAGCATTTT
CSAALQGYSNQPQHF
>TRBJ2-3|TRBV5-1|many|13|NA
TGCGCCAGCAGCTCGTTCGCCCCAGATACGCAGTATTTT
CASSSFAPDTQYF
>TRBJ2-4|TRBV7-8|few|14|NA
TGTGCCAGCAGCAACTTGGGCCGAGCCAACATTCAGTACTTC
CASSNLGRANIQYF
>TRBJ1-1|TRBV12-3/TRBV12-4|few|15|NA
TGTGCCAGCAGTCTGGACACCGGAGGGAACACTGAAGCTTTCTTT
CASSLDTGGNTEAFF
>TRBJ2-7|TRBV4-1|many|16|TRBD1
TGCGCCAGCAGCCAAGATAGGGACAGGGGTTTGGGCGAGCAGTACTTC
CASSQDRDRGLGEQYF
>TRBJ1-6|TRBV5-1|many|15|NA
TGCGCCAGCACTTCAGGACGATCGGGTAATTCACCCCTCCACTTT
CASTSGRSGNSPLHF
>TRBJ2-3|TRBV3-1|NA|14|NA
TGTGCCAGCAGCCTGAGAGGGCTCGGGGATACGCAGTATTTT
CASSLRGLGDTQYF
>TRBJ2-2|TRBV12-3/TRBV12-4|once|14|NA
TGTGCCAGCAACCTGGCCCGTCGAGGCGGGGAGCAGTTTTTT
CASNLARRGGEQFF
>TRBJ2-7|TRBV27|many|15|TRBD2
TGTGCCAGCAGTTTATATAGCGGGGGGGCCTGGGAGCAGTACTTC
CASSLYSGGAWEQYF
>TRBJ1-2|TRBV19|NA|13|TRBD1
TGTGCCAGCCGACAGGGGTATAACTATGGCTACACCTTC
CASRQGYNYGYTF
>TRBJ2-5|TRBV11-2|NA|13|NA
TGTGCCAGCAGGCCAGGGCTCCAAGAGACCCAGTACTTC
CASRPGLQETQYF
>TRBJ2-7|TRBV3-1|few|15|NA
TGTGCCAGCAGCCAAAGAGCGGATACCGCCTACGAGCAGTACTTC
CASSQRADTAYEQYF
>TRBJ2-5|TRBV7-8|many|15|NA
TGTGCCAGCAGCTTAGCTCCCCGGAGCGGGGAGACCCAGTACTTC
CASSLAPRSGETQYF
>TRBJ1-2|TRBV14|many|16|NA
TGTGCCAGCAGCCAGCTCGCGACAGGCGCAAACTATGGCTACACCTTC
CASSQLATGANYGYTF
>TRBJ2-5|TRBV9|NA|15|NA
TGTGCCAGCAGCTTAGTAGGCGAACCCCAAGAGACCCAGTACTTC
CASSLVGEPQETQYF
>TRBJ1-5|TRBV12-3/TRBV12-4|many|14|TRBD1
TGTGCCAGCAGCTGGACAGGGGATAATCAGCCCCAGCATTTT
CASSWTGDNQPQHF
>TRBJ2-1|TRBV5-1|NA|13|NA
TGCGCCAGCAGCTTGACTAGCCTCACTGAGCAGTTCTTC
CASSLTSLTEQFF
>TRBJ1-1|TRBV5-1|many|14|NA
TGCGCCAGCAGCCTACAGGGAGTATGGACTGAAGCTTTCTTT
CASSLQGVWTEAFF
>TRBJ2-3|TRBV5-1|many|14|NA
TGCGCCAGCAGCTTGGGGCAGAGGAAAGATACGCAGTATTTT
CASSLGQRKDTQYF
>TRBJ2-1|TRBV5-1|many|14|NA
TGCGCCAGCAGCTTGGCTGTCAGGGAAGATGAGCAGTTCTTC
CASSLAVREDEQFF
>TRBJ2-2|TRBV4-1|many|16|NA
TGCGCCAGCAGCCCATCCCGGCCCAGGGTATCCGGGGAGCTGTTTTTT
CASSPSRPRVSGELFF